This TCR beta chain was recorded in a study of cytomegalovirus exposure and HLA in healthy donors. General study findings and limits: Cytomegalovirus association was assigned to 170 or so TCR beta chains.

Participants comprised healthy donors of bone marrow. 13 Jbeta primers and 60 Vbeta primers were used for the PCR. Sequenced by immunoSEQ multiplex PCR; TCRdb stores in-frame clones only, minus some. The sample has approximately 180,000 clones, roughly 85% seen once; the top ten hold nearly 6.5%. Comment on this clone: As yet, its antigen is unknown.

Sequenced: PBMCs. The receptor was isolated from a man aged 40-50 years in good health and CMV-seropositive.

CDR3 sequence reads: CASSLGGGRGLNTEAFF. As DNA, the CDR3 is TGCGCCAGCAGCTTGGGTGGGGGCAGGGGGTTGAACACTGAAGCTTTCTTT. This chain joins TRBV5-1 and TRBJ1-1; 7 bases agree with TRBD1. Trimming removed 0 bases from V and 0 bases from J; junction bases left unmatched: 8. CDR1 SGHRS and CDR2 YFSETQ come from the germline V gene. This CDR3 spans 17 amino acids.